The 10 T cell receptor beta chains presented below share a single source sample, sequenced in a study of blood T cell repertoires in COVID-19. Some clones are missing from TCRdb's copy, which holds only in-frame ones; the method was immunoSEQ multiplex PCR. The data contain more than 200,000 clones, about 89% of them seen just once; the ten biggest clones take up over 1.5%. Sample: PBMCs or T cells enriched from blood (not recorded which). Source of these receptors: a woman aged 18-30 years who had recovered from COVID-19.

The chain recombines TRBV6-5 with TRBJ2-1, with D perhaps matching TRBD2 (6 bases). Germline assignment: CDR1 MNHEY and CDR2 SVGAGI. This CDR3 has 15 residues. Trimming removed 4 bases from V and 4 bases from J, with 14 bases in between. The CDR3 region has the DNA TGTGCCAGCAGTTGGGGAGGTCAGCCGTACAATGAGCAGTTCTTC. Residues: CASSWGGQPYNEQFF.

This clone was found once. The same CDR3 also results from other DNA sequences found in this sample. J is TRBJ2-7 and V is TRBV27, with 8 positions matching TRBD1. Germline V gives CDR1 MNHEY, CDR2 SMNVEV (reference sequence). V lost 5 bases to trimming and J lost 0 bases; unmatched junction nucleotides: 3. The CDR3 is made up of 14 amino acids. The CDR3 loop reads CASSPDRVSYEQYF. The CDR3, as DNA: TGTGCCAGCAGTCCGGACAGGGTCTCCTACGAGCAGTACTTC.

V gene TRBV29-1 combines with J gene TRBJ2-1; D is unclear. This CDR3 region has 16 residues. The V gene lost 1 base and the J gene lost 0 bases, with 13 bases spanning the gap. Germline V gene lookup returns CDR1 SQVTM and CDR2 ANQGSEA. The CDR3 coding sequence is TGCAGCGTTGAAGCCCTCTCCATGAGCTCCTACAATGAGCAGTTCTTC. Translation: CSVEALSMSSYNEQFF.

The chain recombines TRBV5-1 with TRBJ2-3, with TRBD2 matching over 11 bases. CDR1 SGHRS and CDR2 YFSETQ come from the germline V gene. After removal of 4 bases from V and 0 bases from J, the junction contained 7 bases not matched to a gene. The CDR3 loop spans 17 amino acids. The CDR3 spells CASSLAGGGTSTDTQYF. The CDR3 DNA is TGCGCCAGCAGCCTAGCGGGGGGTGGAACTAGCACAGATACGCAGTATTTT.

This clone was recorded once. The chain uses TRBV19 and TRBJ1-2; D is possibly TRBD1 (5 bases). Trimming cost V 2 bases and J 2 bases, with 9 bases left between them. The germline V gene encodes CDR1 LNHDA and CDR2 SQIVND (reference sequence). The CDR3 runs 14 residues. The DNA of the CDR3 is TGTGCCAGTAGTATAACCCCAGGGAACTATGGCTACACCTTC. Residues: CASSITPGNYGYTF. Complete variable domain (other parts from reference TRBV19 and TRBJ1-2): DGGITQSPKYLFRKEGQNVTLSCEQNLNHDAMYWYRQDPGQGLRLIYYSQIVNDFQKGDIAEGYSVSREKKESFPLTVTSAQKNPTAFYLCASSITPGNYGYTFGSGTRLTVV.

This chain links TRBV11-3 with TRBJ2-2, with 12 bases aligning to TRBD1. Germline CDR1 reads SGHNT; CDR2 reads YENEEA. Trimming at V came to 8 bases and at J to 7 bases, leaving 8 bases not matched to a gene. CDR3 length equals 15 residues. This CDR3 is CASGTGGVGDGELFF. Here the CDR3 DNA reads TGTGCCAGCGGGACAGGGGGCGTCGGAGACGGGGAGCTGTTTTTT.

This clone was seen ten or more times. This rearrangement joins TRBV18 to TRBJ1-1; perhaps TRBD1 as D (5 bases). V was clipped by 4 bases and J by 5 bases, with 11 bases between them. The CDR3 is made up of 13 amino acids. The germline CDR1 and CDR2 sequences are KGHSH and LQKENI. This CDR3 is CASSQGVATEAFF. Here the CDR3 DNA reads TGTGCCAGCTCACAAGGGGTTGCGACTGAAGCTTTCTTT.

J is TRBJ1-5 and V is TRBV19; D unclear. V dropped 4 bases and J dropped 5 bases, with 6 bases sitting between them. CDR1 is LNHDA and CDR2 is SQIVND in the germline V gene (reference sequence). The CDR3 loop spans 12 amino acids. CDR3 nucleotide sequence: TGTGCCAGTAGTACGGAGTATCAGCCCCAGCATTTT. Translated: CASSTEYQPQHF. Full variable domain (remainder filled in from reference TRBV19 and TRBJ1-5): DGGITQSPKYLFRKEGQNVTLSCEQNLNHDAMYWYRQDPGQGLRLIYYSQIVNDFQKGDIAEGYSVSREKKESFPLTVTSAQKNPTAFYLCASSTEYQPQHFGDGTRLSIL.

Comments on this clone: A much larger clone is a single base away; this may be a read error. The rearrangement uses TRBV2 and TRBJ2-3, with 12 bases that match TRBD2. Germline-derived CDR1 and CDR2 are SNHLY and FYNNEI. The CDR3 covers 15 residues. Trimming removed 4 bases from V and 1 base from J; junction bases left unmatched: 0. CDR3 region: CASSGTSGGTDTQYF. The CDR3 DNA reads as TGTGCCAGCAGTGGGACTAGCGGGGGCACAGATACGCAGTATTTT. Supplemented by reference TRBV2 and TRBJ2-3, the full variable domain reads EPEVTQTPSHQVTQMGQEVILRCVPISNHLYFYWYRQILGQKVEFLVSFYNNEISEKSEIFDDQFSVERPDGSNFTLKIRSTKLEDSAMYFCASSGTSGGTDTQYFGPGTRLTVL.

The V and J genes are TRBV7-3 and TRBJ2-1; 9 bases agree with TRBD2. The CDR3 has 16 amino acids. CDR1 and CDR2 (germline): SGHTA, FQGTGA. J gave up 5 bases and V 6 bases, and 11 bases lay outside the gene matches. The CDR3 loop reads CASSKTLAGLDNEQFF. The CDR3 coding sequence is TGTGCCAGCAGTAAGACTCTAGCGGGGCTTGACAATGAGCAGTTCTTC. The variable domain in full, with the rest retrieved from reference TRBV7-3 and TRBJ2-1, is GAGVSQTPSNKVTEKGKYVELRCDPISGHTALYWYRQSLGQGPEFLIYFQGTGAADDSGLPNDRFFAVRPEGSVSTLKIQRTERGDSAVYLCASSKTLAGLDNEQFFGPGTRLTVL.